This T cell receptor (beta chain) was identified in a study of blood T cell repertoires in COVID-19. Overall study: The United States, Italy and Spain supplied acute and convalescent COVID-19 samples.

Repertoires were generated with immunoSEQ multiplex PCR, while TCRdb's copy carries only in-frame clones and drops some. This table has about 240,000 clones, roughly four fifths appearing once. The germline CDR1 and CDR2 sequences are SGHTA and FQGNSA. V lost 5 bases and J lost 1, with 20 bases in between. The CDR3 totals 17 residues. Source material: peripheral blood. The chain carries TRBV7-2 and TRBJ1-1; D not resolved. The TCR sequence derives from a woman aged 18-29 years with acute or convalescent COVID-19. CDR3 region: CASSHAGGRRGNTEAFF. The CDR3 nucleotides read TGTGCCAGCAGCCACGCGGGAGGGCGCCGTGGGAACACTGAAGCTTTCTTT.